This record concerns one T cell receptor beta chain sequence. Its recognized antigen is unknown. No qualities accompany the bases; no much larger clone lies one base away. The sample's time point label, decoded: cycle 4 day 1 (C4D1), after more than five weeks of nivolumab. Relapse after autologous stem cell transplantation had occurred in all trial patients, and cohorts A, B and C were distinguished by prior brentuximab vedotin exposure. A Miltenyi CD4+ T cell isolation kit was used for magnetic negative selection to purify CD4+ T cells from thawed PBMCs. The trial cohort was composed of 56 patients with relapsed/refractory classical Hodgkin lymphoma, for whom complete response, partial response or progressive disease was recorded as best overall response. Single-agent nivolumab was administered to trial patients in the multi-cohort phase II CheckMate 205 trial. An independent review committee assessed best overall response by applying the 2007 International Working Group response criteria. Trial PBMCs were collected just before the start of nivolumab (C1D1) and during therapy at cycle 2 day 1 and cycle 4 day 1. Peripheral blood was collected in 8 mL Vacutainer Cell Preparation Tubes, from which PBMCs were isolated by centrifugation and then cryopreserved. Purified CD4+ and CD8+ fractions were generated only in cases for which an additional PBMC sample was available. On LS columns in a quadroMACS separator, the magnetically labelled cells were depleted, and the flow-through was collected as the purified fraction.

These data come from a study of PD-1 blockade in classical Hodgkin lymphoma (dated by TCRdb to about 2020). For the wider study: Nivolumab dosing was 3 mg/kg intravenously every 2 weeks, continuing until either disease progression or unacceptable toxicity. The study used TCR beta sequencing and CyTOF to define a peripheral blood immune signature of response to PD-1 blockade in classical Hodgkin lymphoma.

What the study reported, not specific to this receptor: Baseline TCR diversity was reported to be lower in newly diagnosed patients than in healthy donors, and even lower in relapsed/refractory patients. A significant rise by C4D1 was seen in CD4+ but not CD8+ TCR diversity (p=0.0027 vs p=0.16), with the rise being most apparent in complete responders (p=0.02). Trial patients achieving complete response had baseline diversity similar to newly diagnosed patients, whereas partial responders and progressors had significantly lower diversity. The study was restricted to a single clinical trial cohort, and the causes of repertoire differences, possibly disease activity or prior therapy, were left undefined. Patients starting nivolumab less than 1 year after ASCT had lower diversity and were excluded from later analyses to avoid confounding by immune reconstitution.

The Qiagen DNeasy kit was used to extract genomic DNA from unsorted PBMCs and from the negatively selected CD4+ and CD8+ fractions. TCR beta CDR3 regions were subjected to amplification by immunoSEQ multiplex PCR with primers that anneal to V and J segments. A synthetic immune receptor repertoire was used to minimize amplification bias, and any remaining bias was removed computationally after sequencing. Per the source publication's procedure: Repertoire diversity was quantified as the Shannon entropy index using custom Python scripts. The unsorted, CD4+ and CD8+ repertoires were each analyzed separately, with the exception of combined analyses, where CD4+ and CD8+ sequences were merged in silico. A clone counted as expanded when the clone's frequency after treatment rose at least 2-fold relative to C1D1, and clones undetected at baseline were given a pseudocount of 0.5. Singleton clones were defined as clones with 0 or 1 copy at C1D1, and non-singleton clones were defined as clones with 2 or more copies. By matching protein sequences in sorted samples from the same patient, clones expanded in unsorted samples were annotated as CD4+, CD8+ or unknown. Wilcoxon tests on paired samples were used to test diversity changes from C1D1 to C4D1. TCRdb re-hosts the immuneACCESS table, in-frame sequences only. Its copies lack some clones; in the studies checked, an unresolved V gene accounts for under half of them, and the cause for the rest is not known. V and J calls and clone size come straight from that table; D and trimming were deduced from the DNA. The sample table contains 31,000 or so clones; only one count was recorded for roughly four fifths of them. Of the sample, about 0.85% falls within the top ten clones.

From the cysteine up to the phenylalanine, the CDR3 has a length of 16 residues. The CDR3 DNA has 48 bases and is translated from base 1. V loses 2 bases of germline sequence and J loses 3 bases, and the interval between the two ends is 14 bases. From the germline V gene (reference sequence), CDR1 is SEHNR and CDR2 is FQNEAQ. The sequence was collected from a human donor with classical Hodgkin lymphoma. The source material was CD4+ T cells from blood, sampled before the fourth cycle of nivolumab. In this chain, TRBV7-9 is recombined with TRBJ1-5; the D gene is perhaps TRBD1, on 6 matching bases. The DNA sequence is given as TGTGCCAGCAGCTTACGGGCAGGGGTGGCCAATCAGCCCCAGCATTTT. Its protein product is CASSLRAGVANQPQHF.